These T cell receptor beta chains were read from a single sample in a study of OX40 agonist ivuxolimab in advanced cancers. Sequencing used immunoSEQ multiplex PCR; TCRdb keeps in-frame clones, though not all of them. The data contain about 67,000 clones, roughly 87% of them singletons. The input for sequencing was CD4+ or CD8+ T cells sorted from blood, taken in a trial of the OX40 agonist ivuxolimab. The receptors stem from an adult with an advanced solid tumor such as melanoma, head and neck, liver or kidney cancer. Each CDR3 is given with its conserved first and last residue. The D gene is left open where the match is weak. Expanded clones are given a class, and other clones once, few, many or no size at all.

clone size	V gene	J gene	D gene	CDR3 protein	CDR3 DNA
-	TRBV6-5	TRBJ2-1	-	CASSYSSINEQFF	TGTGCCAGCAGTTACTCTTCCATTAATGAGCAGTTCTTC
-	TRBV10-3	TRBJ2-3	-	CAISVTKITDTQYF	TGTGCCATCAGTGTGACAAAGATCACAGATACGCAGTATTTT
-	TRBV7-9	TRBJ2-7	TRBD2	CASSLSGRRDYEQYF	TGTGCCAGCAGCTTGAGCGGGAGGAGAGATTACGAGCAGTACTTC
-	TRBV11-2	TRBJ2-2	-	CASSLDPTGELFF	TGTGCCAGCAGCTTAGACCCCACCGGGGAGCTGTTTTTT
-	TRBV28	TRBJ1-3	-	CASRGPEGINTIYF	TGTGCCAGCCGGGGACCCGAAGGGATAAACACCATATATTTT
-	TRBV10-3	TRBJ2-2	TRBD2	CAISEGREGTGELFF	TGTGCCATCAGTGAGGGGAGGGAAGGGACCGGGGAGCTGTTTTTT
-	TRBV28	TRBJ1-3	-	CASSLSPASSGNTIYF	TGTGCCAGCAGTTTAAGCCCGGCCTCCTCTGGAAACACCATATATTTT
-	TRBV6-1	TRBJ1-6	-	CASSEGGEVPLHF	TGTGCCAGCAGTGAAGGGGGGGAGGTACCCCTCCACTTT
few	TRBV28	TRBJ1-6	TRBD1	CASSAADRVGSPLHF	TGTGCCAGCAGTGCCGCGGACAGGGTAGGATCACCCCTCCACTTT
-	TRBV4-1	TRBJ2-3	TRBD2	CASSQDVPAGGPADTQYF	TGCGCCAGCAGCCAAGATGTCCCAGCGGGAGGGCCCGCAGATACGCAGTATTTT
once	TRBV19	TRBJ2-3	TRBD2	CASSIDPGLAGGTDTQYF	TGTGCCAGTAGTATAGACCCAGGACTAGCGGGAGGCACAGATACGCAGTATTTT
-	TRBV6-5	TRBJ1-6	-	CASSSTQREPLHF	TGTGCCAGCAGTTCCACTCAGAGGGAACCCCTCCACTTT
-	TRBV11-2	TRBJ2-3	TRBD2	CASSLDSGGLTDTQYF	TGTGCCAGCAGCTTAGATAGCGGGGGACTCACAGATACGCAGTATTTT
-	TRBV19	TRBJ2-2	-	CASSIYAGGNTGELFF	TGTGCCAGTAGTATCTATGCGGGCGGAAACACCGGGGAGCTGTTTTTT
-	TRBV7-2	TRBJ1-1	-	CASSSRVGATEAFF	TGTGCCAGCAGCTCCAGGGTAGGCGCCACTGAAGCTTTCTTT
few	TRBV28	TRBJ2-3	-	CASSFGSLLYTDTQYF	TGTGCCAGCAGTTTCGGGAGTTTATTGTACACAGATACGCAGTATTTT
-	TRBV28	TRBJ2-1	TRBD2	CASTTSGKYNEQFF	TGTGCCAGCACGACTAGCGGGAAATACAATGAGCAGTTCTTC
once	TRBV5-3	TRBJ1-2	-	CASGSHGYGYTF	TGTGCCAGTGGCTCACATGGATATGGCTACACCTTC
once	TRBV2	TRBJ1-2	-	CASSEAENYGYTF	TGTGCCAGCAGTGAGGCTGAGAACTATGGCTACACCTTC
-	TRBV4-2	TRBJ1-4	TRBD1	CASSQGWDSGEKLFF	TGTGCCAGCAGCCAAGGTTGGGACAGCGGGGAAAAACTGTTTTTT
once	TRBV7-9	TRBJ2-5	-	CASSLDRAETQYF	TGTGCCAGCAGCTTAGACAGGGCGGAGACCCAGTACTTC
-	TRBV18	TRBJ1-6	TRBD1	CASSPTATGNSPLHF	TGTGCCAGCTCACCAACCGCGACAGGGAATTCACCCCTCCACTTT
-	TRBV27	TRBJ2-4	-	CASSLSERIAKNIQYF	TGTGCCAGCAGTTTATCAGAGCGAATTGCCAAAAACATTCAGTACTTC
-	TRBV5-6	TRBJ1-1	-	CASSSRGGLAEAFF	TGTGCCAGCAGCTCCCGCGGGGGTCTGGCTGAAGCTTTCTTT
-	TRBV11-2	TRBJ1-1	-	CASSSQNTEAFF	TGTGCCAGCAGCTCCCAGAACACTGAAGCTTTCTTT
-	TRBV27	TRBJ1-1	-	CASSLQGRWTEAFF	TGTGCCAGCAGTTTGCAGGGACGATGGACTGAAGCTTTCTTT
-	TRBV29-1	TRBJ2-3	-	CSVQNLDTQYF	TGCAGCGTCCAAAATTTAGATACGCAGTATTTT
-	TRBV2	TRBJ2-5	-	CASRRGRTGLETQYF	TGTGCCAGCAGGCGAGGGCGGACTGGGTTAGAGACCCAGTACTTC
-	TRBV6-6	TRBJ2-5	TRBD1	CASSYTGTGAKETQYF	TGTGCCAGCAGTTACACCGGGACAGGGGCGAAAGAGACCCAGTACTTC
-	TRBV12-5	TRBJ1-1	-	CAASSEPNTEAFF	TGTGCTGCCTCAAGTGAGCCTAACACTGAAGCTTTCTTT
-	TRBV4-1	TRBJ1-1	-	CASSQHGGTEAFF	TGCGCCAGCAGCCAACATGGGGGGACTGAAGCTTTCTTT
-	TRBV19	TRBJ2-1	-	CASRDPSSYNEQFF	TGTGCCAGTAGAGACCCAAGCTCCTACAATGAGCAGTTCTTC
-	TRBV11-2	TRBJ1-2	-	CASSLLPEGGYTF	TGTGCCAGCAGCTTATTGCCAGAGGGTGGCTACACCTTC
-	TRBV21-1	TRBJ1-6	-	CASSKLRVFSSYNSPLHF	TGTGCCAGCAGCAAATTGAGGGTCTTTAGCTCCTATAATTCACCCCTCCACTTT
few	TRBV10-1	TRBJ1-2	-	CASSDMVYGYTF	TGCGCCAGCAGTGACATGGTTTATGGCTACACCTTC
-	TRBV4-1	TRBJ2-5	-	CASSIRGQSGETQYF	TGCGCCAGCAGCATACGAGGACAGTCCGGGGAGACCCAGTACTTC
-	TRBV5-8	TRBJ2-5	-	CASRPEETQYF	TGTGCCAGCAGACCCGAAGAGACCCAGTACTTC
-	TRBV6-4	TRBJ2-1	TRBD2	CASSDSSGGANEQFF	TGTGCCAGCAGTGACTCAAGCGGGGGGGCCAATGAGCAGTTCTTC
-	TRBV4-1	TRBJ2-5	-	CASSQFGGVEETQYF	TGCGCCAGCAGCCAGTTCGGGGGCGTGGAAGAGACCCAGTACTTC
-	TRBV11-2	TRBJ2-2	-	CASSFRVDGTGELFF	TGTGCCAGCAGCTTCAGGGTCGATGGCACCGGGGAGCTGTTTTTT
-	TRBV6-5	TRBJ2-3	-	CASRVSGGSRTQYF	TGTGCCAGCCGGGTATCTGGGGGCTCGAGAACGCAGTATTTT
-	TRBV6-1	TRBJ1-3	-	CAISGYTSGNTIYF	TGTGCCATCTCTGGATACACCTCTGGAAACACCATATATTTT
-	TRBV5-1	TRBJ1-1	TRBD1	CASSGDRAWNTEAFF	TGCGCCAGCAGCGGAGACAGGGCTTGGAACACTGAAGCTTTCTTT
few	TRBV15	TRBJ1-1	-	CATSRDPGVTEAFF	TGTGCCACCAGCAGAGATCCGGGGGTCACTGAAGCTTTCTTT
-	TRBV4-1	TRBJ2-2	TRBD2	CASSQEGLITGELFF	TGCGCCAGCAGCCAAGAGGGACTAATCACCGGGGAGCTGTTTTTT
-	TRBV5-4	TRBJ2-7	TRBD2	CASSSLTSVTYEQYF	TGTGCCAGCAGCTCACTGACTAGCGTAACCTACGAGCAGTACTTC
few	TRBV6-1	TRBJ1-5	-	CASSETGRTQPQHF	TGTGCCAGCAGTGAAACAGGGAGAACTCAGCCCCAGCATTTT
-	TRBV9	TRBJ2-3	-	CASSQDPPTGDTQYF	TGTGCCAGCAGCCAGGACCCACCTACGGGAGATACGCAGTATTTT
-	TRBV7-9	TRBJ2-3	-	CASSSLTDTQYF	TGTGCCAGCAGCTCTCTCACAGATACGCAGTATTTT
-	TRBV7-2	TRBJ1-1	-	CASSLRYGNTEAFF	TGTGCCAGCAGCTTACGGTACGGAAACACTGAAGCTTTCTTT
-	TRBV27	TRBJ2-3	TRBD2	CASSELGPRLAGTDTQYF	TGTGCCAGCAGTGAGCTGGGGCCGAGACTAGCAGGGACAGATACGCAGTATTTT
-	TRBV5-4	TRBJ1-3	-	CASSTSGGGSGNTIYF	TGTGCCAGCAGCACTTCTGGGGGGGGCTCTGGAAACACCATATATTTT
-	TRBV27	TRBJ1-1	-	CASSLRLRANTEAFF	TGTGCCAGCAGTTTACGGCTCCGGGCTAACACTGAAGCTTTCTTT
-	TRBV7-3	TRBJ2-7	TRBD1	CASSAGTGVAYEQYF	TGTGCCAGCAGCGCCGGGACAGGGGTTGCCTACGAGCAGTACTTC
-	TRBV7-7	TRBJ1-5	-	CASSLASAGWGNQPQHF	TGTGCTAGCAGCTTAGCGTCTGCGGGATGGGGCAATCAGCCCCAGCATTTT
-	TRBV2	TRBJ2-3	-	CASSVGGTQYF	TGTGCCAGCAGTGTGGGCGGTACGCAGTATTTT
-	TRBV15	TRBJ2-7	TRBD1	CATSREQGFSYEQYF	TGTGCCACCAGCAGAGAACAGGGGTTCTCCTACGAGCAGTACTTC
-	TRBV27	TRBJ2-7	-	CASSWGPTESYEQYF	TGTGCCAGCAGTTGGGGACCGACGGAGTCCTACGAGCAGTACTTC
-	TRBV18	TRBJ2-5	TRBD2	CASSPTSGSTGETQYF	TGTGCCAGCTCACCGACTAGCGGGAGCACCGGGGAGACCCAGTACTTC